These T cell receptor beta chains were read from a single sample in a study of blood T cells in healthy people across ages. TCRdb redid the calling of the 5' RACE reads with MiXCR, one entry per CDR3 protein. Altogether under 2,000,000 distinct CDR3 sequences are present, about 49% being singletons, with the ten largest covering 2% to 2.5%. The sample taken for sequencing was blood. Source of these receptors: a woman in her 40s in good health. The CDR3 runs from the conserved cysteine through the conserved F or W.

>TRBV29-1|TRBJ2-5
CSVTGLRETQYF
>TRBV6-5|TRBJ1-6
CASSPNPGTNYNSPLHF
>TRBV4-2|TRBJ2-7
CASSQDSTSSGGPPYEQYF
>TRBV4-2|TRBJ1-4
CASSQDRGSQDLFF
>TRBV6-2/TRBV6-3|TRBJ2-5
CASSQTGETQYF
>TRBV27|NA
CASMYAGSPSGVYEQYF
>TRBV28|TRBJ2-5
CASGSTGSVETQYF
>TRBV29-1|TRBJ2-5
CSVNWGETQYF
>TRBV11-1|TRBJ2-3
CASSFSDRGLTDTQYF
>TRBV3-1|TRBJ1-2
CASSGQGFDYGYTF
>TRBV6-6|TRBJ2-5
CASMGGYQETQYF
>TRBV7-8|TRBJ2-1
CASSLDPQGGFGNEQFF
>TRBV20-1|TRBJ2-2
CSARQPSGELFF
>TRBV6-6|TRBJ2-1
CASSYRTGGQFF
>TRBV4-3|TRBJ2-3
CASSQAGRGTDTQYF
>TRBV28|TRBJ2-1
CASCGQGARNEQFF
>TRBV6-1|TRBJ2-3
CANRDRVTDTQYF
>TRBV4-3|TRBJ1-5
CASSQDFAGGAGQPQHF
>TRBV6-5|TRBJ1-6
CASSYDGPRRHSPLHF
>TRBV7-2|TRBJ2-3
CASSDNGDTQYF
>TRBV6-2/TRBV6-3|NA
CASSYARTSGDQETQYF
>TRBV19|NA
CASSIGRGSYEQYF
>TRBV6-6|TRBJ2-5
CASSPARLAGDQETQYF
>TRBV7-9|TRBJ2-1
CASSTGRGPTYNEQFF
>TRBV9|TRBJ2-1
CASSVELSGVDNEQFF
>TRBV4-3|TRBJ1-2
CASSQDESGRGGYTF
>TRBV28|TRBJ1-2
CASRATDRETGYTF
>TRBV28|TRBJ1-1
CASSLWGEGGLHTEAFF
>TRBV7-2|TRBJ2-5
CASSLPAGVETQYF